Given below is one T cell receptor beta chain in context. Its specificity is not known. An approximately 130-subject validation cohort, separate from the approximately 610-subject first cohort, supplied the donors. The data were produced by immunoSEQ multiplex PCR, yet TCRdb's version contains in-frame clones alone and is incomplete. Of around 150,000 clones in the sample, roughly nine tenths were seen once. The sample is drawn from a study of cytomegalovirus exposure and HLA in healthy donors. Study results and limitations: There were some public TCRs occurring in many donors, but most TCR sequences were rare. Among the CMV-associated chains, a few were confirmed in vitro as specific for CMV antigens.

Source material: PBMCs. This TCR was recovered from a young woman in good health and CMV-seropositive.

As DNA, the CDR3 is TGTGCCATCAGTGAGACGAATCAGGGGGCTGAAGGCTACACCTTC. It translates to CAISETNQGAEGYTF. The chain uses TRBV10-3 and TRBJ1-2, with 8 bases matching TRBD1. Germline V gives CDR1 ENHRY, CDR2 SYGVKD. V dropped 2 bases and J dropped 8; count of bases not matched to a gene: 10. CDR3 length: 15 residues.